One T cell receptor beta chain is described in this entry. What it binds is not known. Profiling relied on immunoSEQ multiplex PCR, and the TCRdb table lists in-frame clones only, not all of them. The data show around 200,000 clones, approximately 92% seen once. The source of the sample is a study of T cell responses to AZD1222 COVID-19 vaccine. Study observations and caveats: Females made up more of the donors, who were largely white British, and clonal diversity may have come out too low. Regions 160-218 and 743-854 held dominance among vaccine-associated CD4 TCRs, which spanned spike. None of the repertoires were sampled until the peak T cell response had passed. Recipients of AZD1222 seropositive at baseline numbered only 5 to 7.

The CDR3 spans 18 residues. Per germline, CDR1 SEHNR and CDR2 FQNEAQ (reference sequence). Losses at the gene ends were 4 bases for V and 3 bases for J; bases not matched to a gene: 13. The sequencing here drew on peripheral blood, taken 28 days after the second dose of the MenACWY control vaccine. The V call is TRBV7-9, the J call TRBJ2-3; 10 bases map to TRBD2. This clonotype was sampled from an adult who received the MenACWY meningococcal vaccine as a control. The CDR3 spells CASSSTDPSGGPTDTQYF. The CDR3 nucleotides read TGTGCCAGCAGCTCCACTGATCCTAGCGGGGGCCCGACAGATACGCAGTATTTT.